These T cell receptor beta chains were read from a single sample in a study of blood T cells in healthy people across ages. In TCRdb, the 5' RACE reads were re-called with MiXCR into one record per CDR3 protein. The data show over a million distinct CDR3 sequences, approximately 26% seen once. The sample was also linked to a second study, of T cells of mothers and their children.

Sequenced: blood. Receptors were obtained from a girl aged 2-10 years in good health. Both conserved end residues are part of each CDR3. The D gene is left open where the match is weak. Only part of the rows carry a size: once, few, many, or a class if the clone is expanded.

clone_size d_call j_call v_call cdr3_nt cdr3_aa
once . TRBJ2-2 TRBV12-3/TRBV12-4 TGTGCCAGCACCGGAGCGAACACCGGGGAGCTGTTTTTT CASTGANTGELFF
. TRBD1 TRBJ2-1 TRBV15 TGCGCCACCAGCAGAGATGTTGGTGCAGGGGGCTTAAATGAGCAGTTCTTC CATSRDVGAGGLNEQFF
few . TRBJ1-1 TRBV29-1 TGCAGCGTTGACGAACAGCCCTTTTACATCTTT CSVDEQPFYIF
. . TRBJ2-3 TRBV7-3 TGTGCCAGCAGCTACCAGGGTCGGGGCACAGATACGCAGTATTTT CASSYQGRGTDTQYF
. . TRBJ2-1 TRBV7-9 TGTGCCAGCAGCCCGTGGGTGGACCCCTACAATGAGCAGTTCTTC CASSPWVDPYNEQFF
. . TRBJ1-2 TRBV7-9 TGTGCCAGCAGCCCAAACTTCACCTCTGGCTACACCTTC CASSPNFTSGYTF
. TRBD2 TRBJ2-4 TRBV28 TGTGCCAGCGCGGGGGGCGGGAATGGTAAAAACATTCAGTACTTC CASAGGGNGKNIQYF
. . TRBJ2-1 TRBV2 TGTGCCAGCAGTTCTCCAAACGGAGGGGGCTCCTACAATGAGCAGTTCTTC CASSSPNGGGSYNEQFF
few . TRBJ2-5 TRBV28 TGTGCCAGCAGGATGGCCGGCGAGACCCAGTACTTC CASRMAGETQYF
. TRBD1 TRBJ2-5 TRBV29-1 TGCAGCGTGGACAGGGTCGGCGAGACCCAGTACTTC CSVDRVGETQYF
. . TRBJ1-5 TRBV10-3 TGTGCCTTCAGTGCGCCGAATCAGCCCCAGCATTTT CAFSAPNQPQHF
. TRBD1 TRBJ2-5 TRBV27 TGTGCCAGCAGCCCTTTGGACAGGGAGACCCAGTACTTC CASSPLDRETQYF
few TRBD1 TRBJ2-7 TRBV7-2 TGTGCCAGCAGCTACGGGACAGGGCTGGGGGAGCAGTACTTC CASSYGTGLGEQYF
few TRBD2 TRBJ2-1 TRBV7-2 TGTGCCAGCAGCTTAGTCCCTGGGAGACAAACGGGGGCGGGAGGCAATGAGCAGTTCTTC CASSLVPGRQTGAGGNEQFF
. . TRBJ2-7 TRBV20-1 TGCAGTGCTAGCCGGGACTTCGCCTACGAGCAGTACTTC CSASRDFAYEQYF
few . TRBJ1-5 TRBV5-5 TGTGCCAGCAGCTTGGATTGGCAGCTCAATCAGCCCCAGCATTTT CASSLDWQLNQPQHF
. TRBD2 TRBJ2-5 TRBV12-3/TRBV12-4 TGTGCCAGCAGTCCCTGGACTAGCGGGAGTGAGACCCAGTACTTC CASSPWTSGSETQYF
few TRBD2 TRBJ2-1 TRBV3-1 TGTGCCAGCGAATACAGGGGACCTAGCGGGGGTGAGCAGTTCTTC CASEYRGPSGGEQFF
few . TRBJ1-3 TRBV7-2 TGTGCCAGCAGCCCTTTTATGGCGGACTCTGGAAACACCATATATTTT CASSPFMADSGNTIYF
. TRBD2 TRBJ2-5 TRBV29-1 TGCAGCTCCAGGAATAGACTAGCGGGCGAGACCCAGTACTTC CSSRNRLAGETQYF
few TRBD2 TRBJ2-3 TRBV6-2/TRBV6-3 TGTGCCAGCATTGCGGGGGACCGTTGGACTAGCACAGATACGCAGTATTTT CASIAGDRWTSTDTQYF
few TRBD1 TRBJ2-7 TRBV28 TGTGCCAGCAGTCCACCAGCCGGGACAGCCGTCTACGAGCAGTACTTC CASSPPAGTAVYEQYF
. . TRBJ2-4 TRBV29-1 TGCAGCGTATACAAGGGAAACATTCAGTACTTC CSVYKGNIQYF
few . TRBJ1-6 TRBV27 TGTGCCAGCAGTTTATCGGTTACCCACTATAATTCACCCCTCCACTTT CASSLSVTHYNSPLHF
few TRBD1 TRBJ2-1 TRBV5-5 TGTGCCAGCAGCTTGGCCTCTCAGGGGGCAGCGAATGAGCAGTTCTTC CASSLASQGAANEQFF
. . TRBJ1-6 TRBV27 TGTGCCAGCAGTTCTTCCAGGGGCTCCTATAATTCACCCCTCCACTTT CASSSSRGSYNSPLHF
few . TRBJ2-7 TRBV29-1 TGCAGCGTGTTGTCCGGGACTAGGGGGCCCGAGCAGTACTTC CSVLSGTRGPEQYF
few . TRBJ1-4 TRBV3-1 TGTGCCAGCAGCCAACATCCAACTAATGAAAAACTGTTTTTT CASSQHPTNEKLFF
few . TRBJ1-2 TRBV29-1 TGCAGCCCCGAGGGGTTAGACAGTTATGGCTACACCTTC CSPEGLDSYGYTF
many . TRBJ1-2 TRBV12-3/TRBV12-4 TGTGCCAGCAGTCATACAGGGAACTATGGCTACACCTTC CASSHTGNYGYTF
many TRBD2 TRBJ2-4 TRBV19 TGTGCCAGTAGTTGGGATAGCGGGAACTACCAGTACTTC CASSWDSGNYQYF
few TRBD2 TRBJ2-1 TRBV7-9 TGTGCCAGCAGCCCTGGACTAGCGGGAACTCTCCCTAATGAGCAGTTCTTC CASSPGLAGTLPNEQFF
. . TRBJ1-2 TRBV20-1 TGCAGTGGAATCACAGGGAAGGGAGGCTACACCTTC CSGITGKGGYTF
few . TRBJ2-2 TRBV6-2/TRBV6-3 TGTGCCAGCACCGGGGAGCTGTTTTTT CASTGELFF
few . TRBJ2-5 TRBV21-1 TGTGCCAGCAGCATGCGGTACAGCGGGGGGGCGGAAGAGACCCAGTACTTC CASSMRYSGGAEETQYF
. TRBD2 TRBJ2-5 TRBV20-1 TGCAGTGCTCTTGGGACTAACCAAGAGACCCAGTACTTC CSALGTNQETQYF
. . TRBJ2-1 TRBV7-6 TGTGCCAGCAGCTTACGACTCCGAGGGGGATATGAGCAGTTCTTC CASSLRLRGGYEQFF
few . TRBJ2-1 TRBV29-1 TGCAGCGTTGGCACTACGGGGGCATCGTACAATGAGCAGTTCTTC CSVGTTGASYNEQFF
. TRBD2 TRBJ2-3 TRBV7-3 TGTGCCAGCAGCCTACATAGCGGGGGCTACACAGATACGCAGTATTTT CASSLHSGGYTDTQYF
. . TRBJ2-5 TRBV7-6 TGTGCCAGCAGCCCGCGGACAAGCGCCAACGGGCAGTACTTC CASSPRTSANGQYF
few TRBD2 TRBJ2-3 TRBV7-2 TGTGCCAGCGGGCGGACTAGCGCTCGAGGGGTGAATACGCAGTATTTT CASGRTSARGVNTQYF
few . TRBJ1-2 TRBV29-1 TGCAGCGTTGAGGGGTGGGGTAATGGCTACACCTTC CSVEGWGNGYTF
. . TRBJ2-1 TRBV29-1 TGCAGCGTTGAAGCTACAGGGATAGCATTCTTC CSVEATGIAFF
. TRBD2 TRBJ2-1 TRBV4-2 TGTGCCAGCAGCCAAACGTCCATCGGGGGGCGGGAGGCAACCAATGAGCAGTTCTTC CASSQTSIGGREATNEQFF
few . TRBJ2-5 TRBV3-1 TGTGCCAGCAGCCAAGGCAGGCAGGGAGAGACCCAGTACTTC CASSQGRQGETQYF
many . TRBJ2-4 TRBV12-3/TRBV12-4 TGTGCCAGCAGTTTAGCGAGCCTAGCCAAAAACATTCAGTACTTC CASSLASLAKNIQYF
. . TRBJ2-3 TRBV7-2 TGTGCCAGCAGCCCACGGACGGAGGCCCGGTTTCGCCTCGGTACGCAGTATTTT CASSPRTEARFRLGTQYF
. . TRBJ2-1 TRBV19 TGTGCCAGTAGTGGGCAAGTAGTGAGTGAGCAGTTCTTC CASSGQVVSEQFF
few . TRBJ2-7 TRBV28 TGTGCCAGCAGCGAAAGGGGATACGAGCAGTGCTTC CASSERGYEQCF